The entry below gives a single T cell receptor (beta chain) sequence along with its context. The sample originates from a study of T cell changes during pregnancy in multiple sclerosis. The germline V gene has CDR1 SGHVS and CDR2 FNYEAQ. This CDR3 contains 14 residues. Trimming pared 8 bases from V and 2 bases from J, leaving 10 bases between. The protocol was immunoSEQ multiplex PCR, while the TCRdb copy is restricted to in-frame clones and leaves out a portion. Among tens of thousands of clones listed, 85% to 90% were seen once. The receptor's source is a female donor in good health, enrolled as a control in a pregnancy study. V usage is TRBV7-6 and J usage is TRBJ2-6; D remains unclear. Sequencing used peripheral blood, obtained after pregnancy. This CDR3 is CASGNQAGANVLTF. In DNA form, the CDR3 reads TGTGCCAGCGGTAACCAGGCTGGGGCCAACGTCCTGACTTTC.